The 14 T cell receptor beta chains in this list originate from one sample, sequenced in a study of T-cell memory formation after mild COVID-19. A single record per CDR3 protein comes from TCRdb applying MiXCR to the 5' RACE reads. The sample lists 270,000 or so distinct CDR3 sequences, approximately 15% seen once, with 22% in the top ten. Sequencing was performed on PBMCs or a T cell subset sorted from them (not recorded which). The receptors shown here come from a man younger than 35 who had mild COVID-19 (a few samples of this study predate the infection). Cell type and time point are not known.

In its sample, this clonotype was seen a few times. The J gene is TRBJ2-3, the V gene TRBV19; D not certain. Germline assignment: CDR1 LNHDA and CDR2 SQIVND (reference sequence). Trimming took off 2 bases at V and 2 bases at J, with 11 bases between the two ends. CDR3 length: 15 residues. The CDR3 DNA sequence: TGTGCCAGTAGTATACAGACCCCTGACACAGATACGCAGTATTTT. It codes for CASSIQTPDTDTQYF.

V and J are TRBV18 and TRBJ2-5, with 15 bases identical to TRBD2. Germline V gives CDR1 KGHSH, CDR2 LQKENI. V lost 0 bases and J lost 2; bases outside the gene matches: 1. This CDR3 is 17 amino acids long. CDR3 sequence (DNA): TGTGCCAGCTCACCACCGGGACTAGCGGGGGGTCAAGAGACCCAGTACTTC. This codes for CASSPPGLAGGQETQYF.

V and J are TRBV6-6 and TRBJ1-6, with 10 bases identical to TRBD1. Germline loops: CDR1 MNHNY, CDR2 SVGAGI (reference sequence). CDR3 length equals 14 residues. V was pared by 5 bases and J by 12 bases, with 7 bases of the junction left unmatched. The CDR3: CASSAGTGEVPLHF. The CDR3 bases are TGTGCCAGCAGTGCCGGGACAGGGGAAGTACCCCTCCACTTT.

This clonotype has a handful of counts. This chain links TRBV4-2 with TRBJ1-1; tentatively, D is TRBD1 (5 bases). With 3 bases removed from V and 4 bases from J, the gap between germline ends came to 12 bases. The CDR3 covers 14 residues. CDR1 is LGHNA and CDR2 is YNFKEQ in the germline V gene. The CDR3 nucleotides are TGTGCCAGCAGCCAGCCTAGAGGGGCCACTGAAGCTTTCTTT. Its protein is CASSQPRGATEAFF.

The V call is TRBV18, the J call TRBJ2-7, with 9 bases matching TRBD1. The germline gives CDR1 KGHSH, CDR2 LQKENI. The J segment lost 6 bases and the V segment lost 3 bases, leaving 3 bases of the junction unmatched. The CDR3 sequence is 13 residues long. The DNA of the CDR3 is TGTGCCAGCTCACCGACGACAGGGGGCGAGCAGTACGTC. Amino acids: CASSPTTGGEQYV.

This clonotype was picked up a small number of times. The CDR3 DNA follows: TGTGCCAGCAGCGTTGGAGGTCGTGAAGCTTTCTTT. Amino acid sequence: CASSVGGREAFF. This chain connects TRBV7-6 to TRBJ1-1; D gene ambiguous. The CDR3 has 12 residues. Trimming took 5 bases from V and 7 from J, leaving 11 bases between them. Germline V gives CDR1 SGHVS, CDR2 FNYEAQ.

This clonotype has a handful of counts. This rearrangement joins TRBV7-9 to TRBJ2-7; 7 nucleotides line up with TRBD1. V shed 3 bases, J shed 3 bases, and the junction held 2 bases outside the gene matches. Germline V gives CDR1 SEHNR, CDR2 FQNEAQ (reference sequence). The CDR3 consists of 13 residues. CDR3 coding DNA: TGTGCCAGCAGCTTGTCAGGGGGCTACGAGCAGTACGTC. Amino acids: CASSLSGGYEQYV.

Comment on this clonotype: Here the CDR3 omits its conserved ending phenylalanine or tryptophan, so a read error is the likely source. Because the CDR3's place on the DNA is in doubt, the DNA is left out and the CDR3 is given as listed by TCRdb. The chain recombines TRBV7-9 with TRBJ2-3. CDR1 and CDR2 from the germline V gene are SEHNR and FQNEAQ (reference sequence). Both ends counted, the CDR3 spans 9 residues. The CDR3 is CASSPLGPL.

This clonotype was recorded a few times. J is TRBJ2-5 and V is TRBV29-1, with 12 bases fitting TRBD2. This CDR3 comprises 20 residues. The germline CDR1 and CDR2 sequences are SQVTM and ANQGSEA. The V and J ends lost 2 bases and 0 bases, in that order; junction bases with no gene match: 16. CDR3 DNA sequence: TGCAGCGTTGAACCGACTCTAGCGGGGGGGAAAATTCAGTACCAAGAGACCCAGTACTTC. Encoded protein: CSVEPTLAGGKIQYQETQYF.

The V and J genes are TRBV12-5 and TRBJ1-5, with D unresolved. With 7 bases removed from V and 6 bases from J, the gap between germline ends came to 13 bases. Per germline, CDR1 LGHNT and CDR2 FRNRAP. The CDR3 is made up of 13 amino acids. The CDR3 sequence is CASARTMGQPQHF. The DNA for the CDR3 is TGTGCTAGTGCTCGAACTATGGGTCAGCCCCAGCATTTT.

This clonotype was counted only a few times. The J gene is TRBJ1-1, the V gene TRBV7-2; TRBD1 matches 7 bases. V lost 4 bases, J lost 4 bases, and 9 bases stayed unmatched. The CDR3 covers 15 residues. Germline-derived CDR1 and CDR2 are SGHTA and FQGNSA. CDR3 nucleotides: TGTGCCAGCAGCTCAGGGGGGGGGCGAGGCACTGAAGCTTTCTTT. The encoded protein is CASSSGGGRGTEAFF.

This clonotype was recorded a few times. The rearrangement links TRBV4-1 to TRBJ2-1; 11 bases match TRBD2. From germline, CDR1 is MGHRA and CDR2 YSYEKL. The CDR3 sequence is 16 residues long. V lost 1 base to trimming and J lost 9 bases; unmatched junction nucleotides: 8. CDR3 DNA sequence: TGCGCCAGCAGCCAAGTGTCCCTAGCGGGGGGCCTTGAGCAGTTCTTC. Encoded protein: CASSQVSLAGGLEQFF.

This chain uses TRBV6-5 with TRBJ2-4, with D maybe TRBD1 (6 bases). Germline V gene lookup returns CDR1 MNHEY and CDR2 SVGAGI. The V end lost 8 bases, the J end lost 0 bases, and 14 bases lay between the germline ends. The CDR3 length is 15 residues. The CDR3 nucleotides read TGTGCCAGCCCTGTGGGGGCCTTAGCCAAAAACATTCAGTACTTC. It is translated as CASPVGALAKNIQYF.

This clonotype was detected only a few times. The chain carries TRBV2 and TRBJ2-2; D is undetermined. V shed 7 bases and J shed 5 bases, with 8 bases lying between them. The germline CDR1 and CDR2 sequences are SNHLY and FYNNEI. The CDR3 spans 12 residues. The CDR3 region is CASITVTGELFF. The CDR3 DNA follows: TGTGCCAGCATTACGGTGACCGGGGAGCTGTTTTTT.